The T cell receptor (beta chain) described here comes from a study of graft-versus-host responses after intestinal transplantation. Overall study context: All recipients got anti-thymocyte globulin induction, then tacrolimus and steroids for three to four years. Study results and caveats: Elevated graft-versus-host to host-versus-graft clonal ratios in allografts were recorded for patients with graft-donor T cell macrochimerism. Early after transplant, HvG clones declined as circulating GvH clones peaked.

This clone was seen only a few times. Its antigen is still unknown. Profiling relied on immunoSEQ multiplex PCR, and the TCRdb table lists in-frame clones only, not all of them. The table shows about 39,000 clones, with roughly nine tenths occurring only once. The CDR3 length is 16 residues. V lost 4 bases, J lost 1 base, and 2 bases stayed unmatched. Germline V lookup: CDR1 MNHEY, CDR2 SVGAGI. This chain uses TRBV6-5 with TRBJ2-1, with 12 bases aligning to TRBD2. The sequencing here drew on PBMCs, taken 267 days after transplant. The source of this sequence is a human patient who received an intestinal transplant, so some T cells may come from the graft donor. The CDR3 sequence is CASSWTSGVSYNEQFF. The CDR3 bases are TGTGCCAGCAGTTGGACTAGCGGGGTTTCCTACAATGAGCAGTTCTTC.